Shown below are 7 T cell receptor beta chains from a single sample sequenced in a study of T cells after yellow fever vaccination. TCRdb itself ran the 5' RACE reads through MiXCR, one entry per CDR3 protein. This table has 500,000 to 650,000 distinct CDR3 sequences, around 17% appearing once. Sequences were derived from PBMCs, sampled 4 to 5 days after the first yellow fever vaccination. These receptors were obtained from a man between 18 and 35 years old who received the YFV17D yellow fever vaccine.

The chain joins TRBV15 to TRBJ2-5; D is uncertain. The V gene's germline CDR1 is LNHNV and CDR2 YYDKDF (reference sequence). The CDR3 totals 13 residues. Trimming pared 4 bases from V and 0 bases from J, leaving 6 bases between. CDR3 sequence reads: CATSNGDQETQYF. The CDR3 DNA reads TGTGCCACCAGCAACGGCGACCAAGAGACCCAGTACTTC.

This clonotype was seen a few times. The DNA for the CDR3 is TGTGCCAGCAGCCCCCGGGACAGGGTTACCGATCACTCATCCTACAATGAGCAGTTCTTC. It translates to CASSPRDRVTDHSSYNEQFF. The J gene is TRBJ2-1, the V gene TRBV11-1; TRBD1 matches at 9 bases. Germline trimming cut 5 bases from V and 1 base from J; bases unmatched to any gene: 18. CDR1 is SGHAT, CDR2 FQDESV, per germline (reference sequence). The CDR3 sequence is 20 residues long.

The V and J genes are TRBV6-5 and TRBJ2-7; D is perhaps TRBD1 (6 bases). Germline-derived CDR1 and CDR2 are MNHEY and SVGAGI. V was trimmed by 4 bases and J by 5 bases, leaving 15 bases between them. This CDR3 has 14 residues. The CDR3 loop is CASSFTGPGDEQYV. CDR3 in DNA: TGTGCCAGCAGTTTCACAGGGCCCGGCGACGAGCAGTACGTC.

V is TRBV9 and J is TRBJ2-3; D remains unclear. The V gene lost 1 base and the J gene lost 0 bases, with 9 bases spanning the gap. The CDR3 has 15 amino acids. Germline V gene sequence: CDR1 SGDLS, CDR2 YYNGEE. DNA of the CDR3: TGTGCCAGCAGCGTATGGGCACATAGCACAGATACGCAGTATTTT. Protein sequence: CASSVWAHSTDTQYF.

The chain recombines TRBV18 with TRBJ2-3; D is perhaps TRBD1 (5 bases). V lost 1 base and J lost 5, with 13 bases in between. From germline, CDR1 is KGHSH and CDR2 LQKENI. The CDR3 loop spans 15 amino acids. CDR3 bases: TGTGCCAGCTCACCACGGTCCAGGGCGAGAGATACGCAGTATTTT. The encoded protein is CASSPRSRARDTQYF.

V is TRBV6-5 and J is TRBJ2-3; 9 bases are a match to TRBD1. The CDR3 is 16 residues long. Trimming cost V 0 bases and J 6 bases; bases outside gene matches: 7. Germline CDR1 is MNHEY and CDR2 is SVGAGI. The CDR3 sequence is CASSYSGGTGMDTQYF. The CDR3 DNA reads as TGTGCCAGCAGTTACTCGGGTGGGACAGGGATGGATACGCAGTATTTT.

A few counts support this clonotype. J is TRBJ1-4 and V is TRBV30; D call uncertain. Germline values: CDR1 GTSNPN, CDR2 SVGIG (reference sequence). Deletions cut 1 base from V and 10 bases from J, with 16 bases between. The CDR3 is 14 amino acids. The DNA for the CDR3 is TGTGCCTGGAGTGCCACCGGTTTAGGCGTAAAACTGTTTTTT. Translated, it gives CAWSATGLGVKLFF. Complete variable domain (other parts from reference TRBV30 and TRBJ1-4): SQTIHQWPATLVQPVGSPLSLECTVEGTSNPNLYWYRQAAGRGLQLLFYSVGIGQISSEVPQNLSASRPQDRQFILSSKKLLLSDSGFYLCAWSATGLGVKLFFGSGTQLSVL.